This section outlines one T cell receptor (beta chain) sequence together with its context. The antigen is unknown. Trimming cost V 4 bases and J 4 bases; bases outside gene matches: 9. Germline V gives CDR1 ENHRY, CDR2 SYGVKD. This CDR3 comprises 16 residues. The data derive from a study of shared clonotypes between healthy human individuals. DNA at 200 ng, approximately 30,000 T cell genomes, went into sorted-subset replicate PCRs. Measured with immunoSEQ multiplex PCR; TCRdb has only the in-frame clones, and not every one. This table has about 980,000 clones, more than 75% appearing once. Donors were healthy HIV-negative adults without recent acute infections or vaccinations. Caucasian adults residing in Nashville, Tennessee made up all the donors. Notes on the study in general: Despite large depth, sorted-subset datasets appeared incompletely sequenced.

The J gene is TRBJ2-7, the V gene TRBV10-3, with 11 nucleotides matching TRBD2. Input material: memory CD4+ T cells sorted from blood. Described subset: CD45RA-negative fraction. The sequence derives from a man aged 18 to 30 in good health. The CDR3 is CAISVPASGGSYEQYF. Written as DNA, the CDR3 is TGTGCCATCAGTGTCCCAGCTAGCGGGGGGAGTTACGAGCAGTACTTC.